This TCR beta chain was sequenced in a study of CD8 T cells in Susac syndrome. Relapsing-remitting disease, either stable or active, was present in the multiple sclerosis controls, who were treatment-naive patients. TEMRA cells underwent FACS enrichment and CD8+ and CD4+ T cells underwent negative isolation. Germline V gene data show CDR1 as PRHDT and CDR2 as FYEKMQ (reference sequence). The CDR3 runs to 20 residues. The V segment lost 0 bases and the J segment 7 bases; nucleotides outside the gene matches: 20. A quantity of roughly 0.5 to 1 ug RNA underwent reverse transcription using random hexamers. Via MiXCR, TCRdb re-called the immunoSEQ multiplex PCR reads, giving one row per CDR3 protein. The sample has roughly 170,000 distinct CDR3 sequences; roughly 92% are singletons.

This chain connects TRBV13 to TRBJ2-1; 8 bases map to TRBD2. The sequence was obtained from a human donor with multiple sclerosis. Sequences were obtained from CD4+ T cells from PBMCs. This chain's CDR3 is CASSLGRLAFRRASGNEQFF. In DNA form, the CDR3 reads TGTGCCAGCAGCTTAGGTAGACTAGCGTTTCGCCGGGCTTCAGGGAATGAGCAGTTCTTC. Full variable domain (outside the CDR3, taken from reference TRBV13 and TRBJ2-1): AAGVIQSPRHLIKEKRETATLKCYPIPRHDTVYWYQQGPGQDPQFLISFYEKMQSDKGSIPDRFSAQQFSDYHSELNMSSLELGDSALYFCASSLGRLAFRRASGNEQFFGPGTRLTVL.